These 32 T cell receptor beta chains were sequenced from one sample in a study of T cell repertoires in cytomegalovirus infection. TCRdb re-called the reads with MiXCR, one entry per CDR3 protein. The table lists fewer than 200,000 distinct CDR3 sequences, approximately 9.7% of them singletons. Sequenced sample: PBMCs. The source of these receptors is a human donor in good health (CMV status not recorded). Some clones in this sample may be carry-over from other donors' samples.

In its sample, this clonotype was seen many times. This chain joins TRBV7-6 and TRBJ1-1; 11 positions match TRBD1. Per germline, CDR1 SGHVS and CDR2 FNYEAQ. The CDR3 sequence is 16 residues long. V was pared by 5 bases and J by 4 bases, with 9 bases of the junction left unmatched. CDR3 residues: CASSGGRTGGGTEAFF. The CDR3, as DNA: TGTGCCAGCAGCGGCGGAAGGACAGGGGGCGGCACTGAAGCTTTCTTT.

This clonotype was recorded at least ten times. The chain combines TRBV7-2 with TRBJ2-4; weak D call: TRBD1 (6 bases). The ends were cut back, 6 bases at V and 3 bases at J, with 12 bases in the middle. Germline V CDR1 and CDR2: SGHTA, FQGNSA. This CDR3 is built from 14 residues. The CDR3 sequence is CASSLRGGKNIQYF. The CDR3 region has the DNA TGTGCCAGCAGTTTAAGAGGGGGCAAAAACATTCAGTACTTC. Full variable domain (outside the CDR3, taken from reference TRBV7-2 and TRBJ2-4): GAGVSQSPSNKVTEKGKDVELRCDPISGHTALYWYRQSLGQGLEFLIYFQGNSAPDKSGLPSDRFSAERTGGSVSTLTIQRTQQEDSAVYLCASSLRGGKNIQYFGAGTRLSVL.

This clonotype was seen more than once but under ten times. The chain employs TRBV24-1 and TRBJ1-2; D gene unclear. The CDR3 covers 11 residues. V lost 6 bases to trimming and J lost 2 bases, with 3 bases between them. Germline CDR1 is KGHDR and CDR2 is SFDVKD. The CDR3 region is CATSQNYGYTF. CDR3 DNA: TGTGCCACCAGTCAGAACTATGGCTACACCTTC.

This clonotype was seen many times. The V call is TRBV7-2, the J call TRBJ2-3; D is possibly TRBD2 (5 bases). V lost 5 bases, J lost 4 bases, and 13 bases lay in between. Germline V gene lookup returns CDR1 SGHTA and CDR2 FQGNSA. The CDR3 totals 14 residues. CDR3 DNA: TGTGCCAGCAGCCGGCTCCAGCGGTCAGATACGCAGTATTTT. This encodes CASSRLQRSDTQYF.

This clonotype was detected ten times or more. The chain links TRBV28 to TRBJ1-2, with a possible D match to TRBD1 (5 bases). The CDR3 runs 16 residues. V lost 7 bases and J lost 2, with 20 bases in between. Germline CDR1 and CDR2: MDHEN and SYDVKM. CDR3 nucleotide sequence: TGTGCCAGCAAATCCCAGGGTCAGGCGGCGAACTATGGCTACACCTTC. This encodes CASKSQGQAANYGYTF.

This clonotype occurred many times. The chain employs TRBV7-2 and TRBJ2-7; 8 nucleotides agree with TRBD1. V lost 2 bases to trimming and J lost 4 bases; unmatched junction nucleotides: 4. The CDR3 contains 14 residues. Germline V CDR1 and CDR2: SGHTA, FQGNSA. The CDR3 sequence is CASSLIGQGYEQYF. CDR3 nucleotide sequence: TGTGCCAGCAGCTTAATAGGACAGGGTTACGAGCAGTACTTC.

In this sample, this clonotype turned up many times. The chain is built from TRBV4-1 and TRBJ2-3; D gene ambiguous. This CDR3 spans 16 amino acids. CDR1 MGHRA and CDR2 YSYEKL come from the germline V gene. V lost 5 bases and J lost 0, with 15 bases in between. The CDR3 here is CASSDRADASTDTQYF. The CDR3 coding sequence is TGCGCCAGCAGCGATAGGGCCGACGCTAGCACAGATACGCAGTATTTT.

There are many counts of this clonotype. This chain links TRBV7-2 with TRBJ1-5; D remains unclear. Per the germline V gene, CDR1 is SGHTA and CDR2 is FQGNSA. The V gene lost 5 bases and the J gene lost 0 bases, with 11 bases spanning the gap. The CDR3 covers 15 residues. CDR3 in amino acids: CASSLTGDSNQPQHF. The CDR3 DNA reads TGTGCCAGCAGCCTTACCGGAGATAGCAATCAGCCCCAGCATTTT.

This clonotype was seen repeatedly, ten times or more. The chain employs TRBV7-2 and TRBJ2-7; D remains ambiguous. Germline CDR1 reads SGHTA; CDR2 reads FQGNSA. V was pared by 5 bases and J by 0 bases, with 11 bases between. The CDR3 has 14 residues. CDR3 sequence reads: CASSLRTPSYEQYF. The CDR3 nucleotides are TGTGCCAGCAGCCTACGGACGCCCTCCTACGAGCAGTACTTC.

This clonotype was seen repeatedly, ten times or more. CDR3: CASSFRTSGGTEQFF. CDR3 coding DNA: TGTGCCAGCAGTTTCCGGACTAGCGGGGGTACTGAGCAGTTCTTC. This chain uses TRBV6-2 or TRBV6-3 with TRBJ2-1; 13 nucleotides agree with TRBD2. This CDR3 is 15 amino acids long. Germline V gives CDR1 MNHEY, CDR2 SVGEGT. With V trimmed by 4 bases and J by 9 bases, 6 bases remained unmatched.

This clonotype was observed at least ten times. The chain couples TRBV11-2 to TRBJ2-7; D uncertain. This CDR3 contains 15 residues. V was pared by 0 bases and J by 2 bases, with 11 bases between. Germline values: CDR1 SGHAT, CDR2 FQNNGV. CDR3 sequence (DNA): TGTGCCAGCAGCTTAGATACCCCAGGCCCCTACGAGCAGTACTTC. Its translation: CASSLDTPGPYEQYF.

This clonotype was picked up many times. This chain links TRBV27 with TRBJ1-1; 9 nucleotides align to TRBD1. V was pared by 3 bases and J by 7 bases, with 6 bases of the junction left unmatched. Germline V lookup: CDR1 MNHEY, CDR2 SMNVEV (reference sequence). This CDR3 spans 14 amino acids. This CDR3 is CASSLRQGGVEAFF. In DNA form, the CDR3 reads TGTGCCAGCAGTTTGCGACAGGGGGGGGTTGAAGCTTTCTTT.

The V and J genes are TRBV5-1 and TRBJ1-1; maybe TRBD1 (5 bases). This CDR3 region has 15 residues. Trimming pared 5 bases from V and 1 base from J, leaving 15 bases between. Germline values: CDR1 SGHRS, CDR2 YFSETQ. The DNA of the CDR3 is TGCGCCAGCAGGATTGAGGGACCGACGAACACTGAAGCTTTCTTT. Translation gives CASRIEGPTNTEAFF. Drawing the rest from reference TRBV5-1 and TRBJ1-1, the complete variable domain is KAGVTQTPRYLIKTRGQQVTLSCSPISGHRSVSWYQQTPGQGLQFLFEYFSETQRNKGNFPGRFSGRQFSNSRSEMNVSTLELGDSALYLCASRIEGPTNTEAFFGQGTRLTVV.

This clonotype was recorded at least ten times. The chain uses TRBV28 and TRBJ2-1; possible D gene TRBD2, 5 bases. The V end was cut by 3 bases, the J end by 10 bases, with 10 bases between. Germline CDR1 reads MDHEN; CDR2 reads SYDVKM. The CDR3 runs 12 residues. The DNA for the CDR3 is TGTGCCAGCAGTTTTCAGCGGCTAGAGCAGTTCTTC. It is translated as CASSFQRLEQFF.

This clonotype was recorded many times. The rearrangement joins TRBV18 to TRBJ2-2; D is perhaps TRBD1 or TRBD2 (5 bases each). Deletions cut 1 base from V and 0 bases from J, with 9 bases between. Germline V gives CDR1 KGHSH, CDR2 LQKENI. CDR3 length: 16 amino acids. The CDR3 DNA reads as TGTGCCAGCTCACCACGAAGAGGGGCGAACACCGGGGAGCTGTTTTTT. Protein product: CASSPRRGANTGELFF. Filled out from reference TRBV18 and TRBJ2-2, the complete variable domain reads NAGVMQNPRHLVRRRGQEARLRCSPMKGHSHVYWYRQLPEEGLKFMVYLQKENIIDESGMPKERFSAEFPKEGPSILRIQQVVRGDSAAYFCASSPRRGANTGELFFGEGSRLTVL.

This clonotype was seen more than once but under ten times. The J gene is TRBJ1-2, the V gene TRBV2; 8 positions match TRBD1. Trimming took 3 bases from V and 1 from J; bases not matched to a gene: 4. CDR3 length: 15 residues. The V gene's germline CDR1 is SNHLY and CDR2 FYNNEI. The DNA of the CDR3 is TGTGCCAGCAGTGAGGACAGGGACCTTAACTATGGCTACACCTTC. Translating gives CASSEDRDLNYGYTF.

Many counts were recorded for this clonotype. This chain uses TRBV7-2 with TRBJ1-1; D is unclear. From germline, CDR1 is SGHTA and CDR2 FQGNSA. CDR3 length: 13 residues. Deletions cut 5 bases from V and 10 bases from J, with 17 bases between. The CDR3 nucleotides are TGTGCCAGCAGCCCGGCGGGTCGAGTCGGAGCTTTCTTT. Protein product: CASSPAGRVGAFF.

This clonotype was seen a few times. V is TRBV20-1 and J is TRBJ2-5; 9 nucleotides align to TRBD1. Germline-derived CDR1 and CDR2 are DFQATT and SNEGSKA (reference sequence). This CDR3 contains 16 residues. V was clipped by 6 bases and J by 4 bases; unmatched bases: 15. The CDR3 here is CSATMTGTGFGETQYF. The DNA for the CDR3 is TGCAGTGCGACGATGACCGGGACAGGGTTCGGAGAGACCCAGTACTTC.

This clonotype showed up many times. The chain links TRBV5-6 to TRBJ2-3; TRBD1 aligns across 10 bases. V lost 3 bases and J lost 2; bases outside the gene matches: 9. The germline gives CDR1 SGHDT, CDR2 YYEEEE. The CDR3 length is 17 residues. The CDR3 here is CASSSTGTGDTTDTQYF. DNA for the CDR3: TGTGCCAGCAGCTCGACCGGGACAGGGGACACCACAGATACGCAGTATTTT.

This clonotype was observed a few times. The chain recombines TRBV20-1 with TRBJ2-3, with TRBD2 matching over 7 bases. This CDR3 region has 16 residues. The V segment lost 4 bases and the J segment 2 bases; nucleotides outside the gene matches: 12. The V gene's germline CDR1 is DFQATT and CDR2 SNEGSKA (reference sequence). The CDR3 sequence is CSATTRGLAVTDTQYF. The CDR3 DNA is TGCAGTGCTACTACCCGAGGGCTAGCGGTCACAGATACGCAGTATTTT.

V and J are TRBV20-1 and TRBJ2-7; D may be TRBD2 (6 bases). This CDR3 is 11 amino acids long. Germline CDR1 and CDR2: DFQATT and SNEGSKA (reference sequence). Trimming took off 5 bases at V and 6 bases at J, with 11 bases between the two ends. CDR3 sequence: CSAWDFPEQYF. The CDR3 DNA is TGCAGTGCTTGGGACTTCCCCGAGCAGTACTTC.

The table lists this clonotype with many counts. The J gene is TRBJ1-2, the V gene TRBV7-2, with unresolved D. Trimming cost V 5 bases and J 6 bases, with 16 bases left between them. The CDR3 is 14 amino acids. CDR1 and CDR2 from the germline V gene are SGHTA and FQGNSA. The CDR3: CASSPMDLWDGYTF. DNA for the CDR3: TGTGCCAGCAGCCCCATGGATCTGTGGGATGGCTACACCTTC.

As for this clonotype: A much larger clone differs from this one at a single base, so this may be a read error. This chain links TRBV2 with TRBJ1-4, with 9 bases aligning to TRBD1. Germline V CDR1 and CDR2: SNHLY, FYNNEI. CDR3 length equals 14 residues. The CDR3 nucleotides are TGTGCCAGCAGCGGGGGACAGGGAGGTGAAAAACTGTTATTT. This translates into CASSGGQGGEKLLF.

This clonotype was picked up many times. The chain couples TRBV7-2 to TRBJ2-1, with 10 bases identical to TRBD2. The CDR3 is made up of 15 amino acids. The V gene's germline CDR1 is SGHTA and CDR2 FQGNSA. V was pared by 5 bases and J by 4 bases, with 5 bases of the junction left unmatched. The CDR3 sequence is CASSATSGWYNEQFF. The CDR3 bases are TGTGCCAGCAGCGCGACTAGCGGGTGGTACAATGAGCAGTTCTTC.

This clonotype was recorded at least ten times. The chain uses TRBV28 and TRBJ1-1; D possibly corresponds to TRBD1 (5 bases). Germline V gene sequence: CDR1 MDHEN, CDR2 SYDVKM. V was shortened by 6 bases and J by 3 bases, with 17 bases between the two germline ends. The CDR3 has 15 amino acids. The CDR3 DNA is TGTGCCAGCAGATCGCCCCAGGCGGGGGACACTGAAGCTTTCTTT. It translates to CASRSPQAGDTEAFF.

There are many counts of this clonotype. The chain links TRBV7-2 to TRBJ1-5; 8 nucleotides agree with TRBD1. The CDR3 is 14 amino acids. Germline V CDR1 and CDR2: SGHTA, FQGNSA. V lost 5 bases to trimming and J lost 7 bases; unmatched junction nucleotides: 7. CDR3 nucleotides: TGTGCCAGCAGCACACGACAGGGGACGCAGCCCCAGCATTTT. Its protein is CASSTRQGTQPQHF.

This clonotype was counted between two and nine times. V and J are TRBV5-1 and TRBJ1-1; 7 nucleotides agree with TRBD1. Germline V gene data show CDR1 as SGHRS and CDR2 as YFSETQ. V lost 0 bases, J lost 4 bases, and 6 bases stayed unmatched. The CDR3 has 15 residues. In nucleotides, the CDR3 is TGCGCCAGCAGCTTGGTAGGGGGCGCAGGCACTGAAGCTTTCTTT. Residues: CASSLVGGAGTEAFF.

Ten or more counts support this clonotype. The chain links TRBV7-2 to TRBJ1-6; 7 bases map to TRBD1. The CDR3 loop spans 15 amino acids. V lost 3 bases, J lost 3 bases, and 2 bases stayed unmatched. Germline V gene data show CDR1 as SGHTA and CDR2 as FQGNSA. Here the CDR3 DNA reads TGTGCCAGCAGCTTCGGACAGGTCTATAATTCACCCCTCCACTTT. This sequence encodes CASSFGQVYNSPLHF.

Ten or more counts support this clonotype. CDR3 coding DNA: TGTGCCAGCAGTTACTTAGCGACAGATACGCAGTATTTT. Its translation: CASSYLATDTQYF. The chain recombines TRBV6-2 or TRBV6-3 with TRBJ2-3, with D maybe TRBD2 (5 bases). CDR1 is MNHEY and CDR2 is SVGEGT in the germline V gene. The CDR3 length is 13 residues. V lost 1 base, J lost 3 bases, and 5 bases lay in between.

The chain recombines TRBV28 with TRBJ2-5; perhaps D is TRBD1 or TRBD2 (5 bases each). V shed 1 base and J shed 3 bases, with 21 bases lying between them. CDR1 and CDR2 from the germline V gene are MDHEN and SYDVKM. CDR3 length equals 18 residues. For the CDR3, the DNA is TGTGCCAGCAGTTTATATGTCTTGGGTGGGACCGAAGAAGAGACCCAGTACTTC. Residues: CASSLYVLGGTEEETQYF.

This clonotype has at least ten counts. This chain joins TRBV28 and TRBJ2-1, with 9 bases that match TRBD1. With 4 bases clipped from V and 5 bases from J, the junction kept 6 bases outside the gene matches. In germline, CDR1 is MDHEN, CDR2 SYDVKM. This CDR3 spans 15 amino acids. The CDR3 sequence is CASSWGDRVNNEQFF. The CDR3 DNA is TGTGCCAGCAGTTGGGGGGACAGGGTCAACAATGAGCAGTTCTTC.

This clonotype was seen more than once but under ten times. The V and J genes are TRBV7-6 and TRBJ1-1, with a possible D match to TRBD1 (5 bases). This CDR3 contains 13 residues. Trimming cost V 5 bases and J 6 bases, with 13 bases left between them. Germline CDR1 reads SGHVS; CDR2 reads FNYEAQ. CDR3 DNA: TGTGCCAGCAGCCCTAAGGGAGGGGCTGAAGCTTTCTTT. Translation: CASSPKGGAEAFF.